A selection of T cell receptor beta chains follows, all from one sample in a study of shared clonotypes between healthy human individuals. The method was immunoSEQ multiplex PCR; TCRdb's version includes in-frame clones alone and lacks a portion of them. The repertoire has roughly 2.1 million clones, roughly 91% of them found once; the top ten carry roughly 1.8%. Sequencing was done on a sample of naive CD8+ T cells from PBMCs. The receptors derive from a young man in good health. Some clones in this sample may be carry-over from other donors' samples. CDR3s include the opening cysteine and the closing phenylalanine or tryptophan. D genes are given only for firm matches. Clone size is shown for a subset of rows, as once, few, many or a class of expanded clone.

d_call	clone_size	v_call	j_call	cdr3_aa	cdr3_nt
.	many	TRBV6-1	TRBJ2-7	CASSGRGQSYEQYF	TGTGCCAGCAGCGGGAGGGGGCAGAGCTACGAGCAGTACTTC
.	.	TRBV28	TRBJ2-5	CASSLVARETQYF	TGTGCCAGCAGTTTGGTAGCACGGGAGACCCAGTACTTC
.	few	TRBV29-1	TRBJ1-4	CSVYSGPRLFF	TGCAGCGTATACTCCGGCCCCCGACTGTTTTTT
.	.	TRBV7-9	TRBJ1-6	CASSSTSGIEISPLHF	TGTGCCAGCAGCTCAACTTCAGGGATCGAGATTTCACCCCTCCACTTT
.	.	TRBV19	TRBJ2-7	CASSPLGLGTYEQYF	TGTGCCAGTAGCCCACTGGGCCTTGGCACCTACGAGCAGTACTTC
.	.	TRBV30	TRBJ2-7	CAWSVLLFGTYEQYF	TGTGCCTGGAGTGTACTTCTTTTCGGAACCTACGAGCAGTACTTC
TRBD1	.	TRBV7-9	TRBJ2-5	CASSLGGQLQLETQYF	TGTGCCAGCAGCTTAGGGGGACAGCTCCAGCTAGAGACCCAGTACTTC
.	.	TRBV29-1	TRBJ2-7	CSVGTGSSYEQYF	TGCAGCGTTGGGACGGGTAGCTCCTACGAGCAGTACTTC
.	.	TRBV28	TRBJ2-1	CASSLGESYNEQFF	TGTGCCAGCAGTTTAGGGGAATCCTACAATGAGCAGTTCTTC
.	.	TRBV7-9	TRBJ1-1	CASSFSYGNTEAFF	TGTGCCAGCAGCTTTTCGTATGGCAACACTGAAGCTTTCTTT
.	.	TRBV9	TRBJ1-1	CASSPTRNTEAFF	TGTGCCAGCAGCCCGACTAGGAACACTGAAGCTTTCTTT
.	once	TRBV4-2	TRBJ1-1	CASSQDRGLLTEAFF	TGTGCCAGCAGCCAAGATCGGGGGTTGCTCACTGAAGCTTTCTTT
.	.	TRBV15	TRBJ1-1	CATSRDLGMNTEAFF	TGTGCCACCAGCAGAGATCTTGGCATGAACACTGAAGCTTTCTTT
TRBD1	.	TRBV6-5	TRBJ2-1	CASGDRSSYNEQFF	TGTGCCAGCGGGGACAGGAGCTCCTACAATGAGCAGTTCTTC
.	.	TRBV4-1	TRBJ2-7	CASSHRGLSYEQYF	TGCGCCAGCAGCCATAGGGGACTCTCCTACGAGCAGTACTTC
.	.	TRBV5-5	TRBJ2-2	CASSPDALFPGELFF	TGTGCCAGCAGCCCTGACGCCTTGTTTCCCGGGGAGCTGTTTTTT
TRBD2	.	TRBV9	TRBJ2-7	CASSVGDYSYEQYF	TGTGCCAGCAGCGTCGGGGACTACTCCTACGAGCAGTACTTC
.	.	TRBV7-9	TRBJ2-1	CASSFTHPNEQFF	TGTGCCAGCAGCTTCACCCACCCCAATGAGCAGTTCTTC
.	.	TRBV19	TRBJ1-5	CASTPWVGQPQHF	TGTGCCAGTACTCCGTGGGTAGGTCAGCCCCAGCATTTT
.	.	TRBV30	TRBJ2-2	CAWSVHNANTGELFF	TGTGCCTGGAGTGTACACAACGCGAACACCGGGGAGCTGTTTTTT
.	.	TRBV11-2	TRBJ1-4	CASSSGQRLFF	TGTGCCAGCAGTTCTGGACAGAGACTGTTTTTT
TRBD1	.	TRBV27	TRBJ1-1	CASSSYPPFGRGRGTEAFF	TGTGCCAGCAGTTCATACCCCCCATTTGGGAGGGGGCGGGGCACTGAAGCTTTCTTT
.	.	TRBV6-1	TRBJ1-5	CASSELGLWEDF	TGTGCCAGCAGTGAATTGGGTCTCTGGGAGGATTTT
TRBD1	.	TRBV13	TRBJ2-2	CASRGQGTAGELFF	TGTGCCAGCAGGGGACAGGGGACGGCCGGGGAGCTGTTTTTT
.	.	TRBV7-2	TRBJ2-3	CASSGPGVWLTDTQYF	TGTGCCAGCAGCGGACCAGGGGTCTGGTTAACAGATACGCAGTATTTT